The present entry profiles one TCR beta chain with its context. The antigen remains undetermined. Those donating, healthy Caucasian individuals from Russia, were aged about 6 to 100. The data derive from a study of blood T cells in healthy people across ages. General study findings and limits: A greater number of naive CD4+ cells and higher diversity distinguished long-lived donors from aged donors.

Sample-barcoded 5' priming and a J-beta primer mix drove a second PCR of 7 to 11 cycles. TCRdb fed the 5' RACE reads into MiXCR, producing one record per CDR3 protein. The data contain about 1,600,000 distinct CDR3 sequences, approximately 38% of them singletons. Material for sequencing was blood. This TCR was sampled from a woman under 30 in good health.

In DNA form, the CDR3 reads TGTGCCACCGGTGAGAGGGAGCTGTTTTTT. Its translation is CATGERELFF. V gene TRBV15 combines with J gene TRBJ2-2, with no clear D. Deletions cut 8 bases from V and 9 bases from J, with 7 bases between. The CDR3 contains 10 residues. CDR1 LNHNV and CDR2 YYDKDF come from the germline V gene (reference sequence). Full variable domain (missing parts from reference TRBV15 and TRBJ2-2): DAMVIQNPRYQVTQFGKPVTLSCSQTLNHNVMYWYQQKSSQAPKLLFHYYDKDFNNEADTPDNFQSRRPNTSFCFLDIRSPGLGDTAMYLCATGERELFFGEGSRLTVL.